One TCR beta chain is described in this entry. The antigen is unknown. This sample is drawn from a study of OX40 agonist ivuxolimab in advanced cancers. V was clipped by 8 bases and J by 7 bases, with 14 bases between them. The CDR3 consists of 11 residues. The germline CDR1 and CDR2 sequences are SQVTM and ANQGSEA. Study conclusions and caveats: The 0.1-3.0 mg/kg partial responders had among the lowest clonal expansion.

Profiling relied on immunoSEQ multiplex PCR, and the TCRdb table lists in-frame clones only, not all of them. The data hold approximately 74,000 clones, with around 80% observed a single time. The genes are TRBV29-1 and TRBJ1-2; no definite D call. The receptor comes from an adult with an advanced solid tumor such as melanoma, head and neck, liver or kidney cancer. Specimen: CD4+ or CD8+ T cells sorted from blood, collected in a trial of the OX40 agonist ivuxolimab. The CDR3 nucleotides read TGCAGCTCGACGACCGGGTTTGGCTACACCTTC. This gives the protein CSSTTGFGYTF. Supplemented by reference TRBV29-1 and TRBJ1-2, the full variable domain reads SAVISQKPSRDICQRGTSLTIQCQVDSQVTMMFWYRQQPGQSLTLIATANQGSEATYESGFVIDKFPISRPNLTFSTLTVSNMSPEDSSIYLCSSTTGFGYTFGSGTRLTVV.